One sample yielded the 18 T cell receptor beta chains listed below, sequenced in a study of technical replicates of blood from a few donors. Only in-frame clones appear in the TCRdb table, and some are missing; sequencing was by immunoSEQ multiplex PCR. The repertoire includes some 57,000 clones, roughly 91% of them detected once, and about 5% sits in the top ten. Sequenced: PBMCs. Receptor source: a human donor in good health. Some clones in this sample may be carry-over from other donors' samples.

The rearrangement links TRBV7-2 to TRBJ1-4; 8 bases map to TRBD1. The CDR3 runs to 15 residues. V shed 1 base and J 8 bases; nucleotides not matched to a gene: 6. Germline V CDR1 and CDR2: SGHTA, FQGNSA. The CDR3 sequence is CASSLDGRDREKLFF. CDR3 nucleotides: TGTGCCAGCAGCTTAGATGGCAGGGACAGGGAAAAACTGTTTTTT.

The chain combines TRBV6-1 with TRBJ2-5; 10 bases match TRBD2. V lost 4 bases to trimming and J lost 2 bases; unmatched junction nucleotides: 10. The germline CDR1 and CDR2 sequences are MNHNS and SASEGT. The CDR3 totals 17 residues. The CDR3 reads CASSASESSGGQETQYF. CDR3 DNA: TGTGCCAGCAGTGCAAGCGAATCTAGCGGGGGACAAGAGACCCAGTACTTC.

This sequence joins TRBV5-1 and TRBJ2-3, with 13 bases aligning to TRBD2. The CDR3 runs 15 residues. CDR1 and CDR2 from the germline V gene are SGHRS and YFSETQ. After removal of 4 bases from V and 4 bases from J, the junction contained 3 bases not matched to a gene. CDR3 nucleotide sequence: TGCGCCAGCAGCCCCGGACTAGCGGGGGCAGATACGCAGTATTTT. Its protein product is CASSPGLAGADTQYF.

This clone was detected once. This chain joins TRBV7-9 and TRBJ1-4, with D perhaps matching TRBD1 (5 bases). The CDR3 consists of 15 residues. V lost 5 bases and J 8 bases, leaving 18 bases between the germline ends. CDR1 is SEHNR and CDR2 is FQNEAQ in the germline V gene (reference sequence). Written as DNA, the CDR3 is TGTGCCAGCAGCCCGGACACAAAAAGGAAGGAAAAACTGTTTTTT. This translates into CASSPDTKRKEKLFF.

The chain combines TRBV4-2 with TRBJ1-1; TRBD1 aligns across 10 bases. Trimming took 3 bases from V and 0 from J; bases not matched to a gene: 4. From germline, CDR1 is LGHNA and CDR2 YNFKEQ. The CDR3 has 16 amino acids. The CDR3 nucleotides read TGTGCCAGCAGCCATGGAGGGACAGGGGTGAACACTGAAGCTTTCTTT. Translation gives CASSHGGTGVNTEAFF.

This chain uses TRBV6-5 with TRBJ2-5, with D possibly being TRBD1 (6 bases). V lost 0 bases to trimming and J lost 4 bases, with 12 bases between them. The germline CDR1 and CDR2 sequences are MNHEY and SVGAGI. This CDR3 contains 15 residues. The CDR3 DNA follows: TGTGCCAGCAGTTACTCAGGGGGTCGGGCAGAGACCCAGTACTTC. Residues: CASSYSGGRAETQYF.

The chain employs TRBV7-3 and TRBJ2-1; 9 bases are shared with TRBD2. CDR1 and CDR2 from the germline V gene are SGHTA and FQGTGA. After removal of 0 bases from V and 3 bases from J, the junction contained 0 bases not matched to a gene. The CDR3 spans 15 residues. The CDR3 loop reads CASSLTLAGYNEQFF. The CDR3 DNA reads as TGTGCCAGCAGCTTAACACTAGCGGGCTACAATGAGCAGTTCTTC.

The chain recombines TRBV18 with TRBJ2-6; 7 bases are shared with TRBD1. The CDR3 sequence is 16 residues long. The ends lost 2 bases at V and 4 bases at J; junction bases unmatched: 5. Germline V CDR1 and CDR2: KGHSH, LQKENI. This chain's CDR3 is CASSPDRVAGANVLTF. CDR3 in DNA: TGTGCCAGCTCACCAGACAGGGTAGCGGGGGCCAACGTCCTGACTTTC.

The genes are TRBV7-8 and TRBJ2-2, with D maybe TRBD1 (6 bases). There are 16 residues in the CDR3. The V and J ends lost 3 bases and 6 bases respectively, with 17 bases between them. The germline gives CDR1 SGHVS, CDR2 FQNEAQ. The CDR3: CASSFGRLGAAGELFF. The CDR3 DNA reads TGTGCCAGCAGCTTCGGGCGGTTGGGGGCTGCCGGGGAGCTGTTTTTT.

The V and J genes are TRBV7-2 and TRBJ2-1, with TRBD2 matching 7 bases. Germline V gene sequence: CDR1 SGHTA, CDR2 FQGNSA. Losses at the gene ends were 5 bases for V and 0 bases for J; bases not matched to a gene: 7. This CDR3 spans 16 amino acids. The CDR3 spells CASSPYGGSSYNEQFF. CDR3 in DNA: TGTGCCAGCAGCCCCTACGGGGGGAGCTCCTACAATGAGCAGTTCTTC.

This chain joins TRBV6-1 and TRBJ2-7; 7 positions agree with TRBD1. This CDR3 comprises 13 residues. Germline V gene sequence: CDR1 MNHNS, CDR2 SASEGT. V shed 4 bases, J shed 5 bases, and the junction held 5 bases outside the gene matches. CDR3 DNA: TGTGCCAGCAGTGCTCAGGGGGACAACGAGCAGTACTTC. This translates into CASSAQGDNEQYF.

The rearrangement uses TRBV30 and TRBJ2-1; 13 bases are a match to TRBD2. V lost 0 bases and J lost 7; bases outside the gene matches: 3. The germline V gene encodes CDR1 GTSNPN and CDR2 SVGIG (reference sequence). This CDR3 spans 15 amino acids. The CDR3 region is CAWSVLAGGGNEQFF. The CDR3 DNA reads TGTGCCTGGAGTGTACTAGCGGGAGGGGGGAATGAGCAGTTCTTC.

V usage is TRBV5-4 and J usage is TRBJ1-1; possible D gene TRBD1, 5 bases. With 4 bases removed from V and 1 base from J, the gap between germline ends came to 14 bases. CDR3 length equals 15 residues. Germline V gene data show CDR1 as SGHNT and CDR2 as YYREEE (reference sequence). The CDR3 here is CASSAAQVGNTEAFF. The CDR3 DNA follows: TGTGCCAGCAGCGCCGCACAGGTGGGGAACACTGAAGCTTTCTTT.

This chain connects TRBV6-4 to TRBJ1-5; D uncertain. V shed 9 bases and J shed 9 bases, with 15 bases lying between them. CDR3 length equals 12 residues. Germline CDR1 MRHNA, CDR2 SNTAGT. CDR3 bases: TGTGCCAGTCACTGCGCCGGCGGGCCCCAGCATTTT. As protein: CASHCAGGPQHF.

The rearrangement links TRBV2 to TRBJ1-1; the D is unclear. Germline loops: CDR1 SNHLY, CDR2 FYNNEI. The V gene lost 8 bases and the J gene lost 1 base, with 11 bases spanning the gap. The CDR3 covers 13 residues. The CDR3 region is CASRGWQNTEAFF. CDR3 sequence (DNA): TGTGCCAGCCGAGGTTGGCAGAACACTGAAGCTTTCTTT.

The V and J genes are TRBV6-5 and TRBJ2-5; 14 nucleotides agree with TRBD2. The CDR3 consists of 14 residues. Trimming cost V 8 bases and J 4 bases; bases outside gene matches: 3. Germline CDR1 is MNHEY and CDR2 is SVGAGI. The CDR3 protein is CASQGLAGVETQYF. DNA of the CDR3: TGTGCCAGCCAGGGACTAGCGGGAGTAGAGACCCAGTACTTC.

V usage is TRBV5-1 and J usage is TRBJ2-2, with 8 nucleotides matching TRBD1. Per germline, CDR1 SGHRS and CDR2 YFSETQ. The CDR3 length is 16 residues. V trimming: 2 bases; J trimming: 5 bases; junction bases outside the gene matches: 8. CDR3 region: CASSLGQGRGTGELFF. The CDR3 DNA follows: TGCGCCAGCAGCTTAGGACAGGGAAGGGGAACCGGGGAGCTGTTTTTT.

The V call is TRBV5-5, the J call TRBJ2-5; maybe TRBD2 (5 bases). Trimming shortened V by 4 bases and J by 5 bases, and 15 bases separated the two germline ends. CDR1 is SGHKS and CDR2 is YYEKEE in the germline V gene (reference sequence). This CDR3 region has 14 residues. Written as DNA, the CDR3 is TGTGCCAGCAGCCCAGGAGGCACGGGGGAGACCCAGTACTTC. Translated, it gives CASSPGGTGETQYF.